Listed below are T cell receptor beta chains from one sample, sequenced in a study of somatic mutations in cytotoxic T cells in rheumatoid arthritis. Only in-frame clones appear in the TCRdb table, and some are missing; sequencing was by immunoSEQ multiplex PCR. The profile shows 20,000 or so clones, roughly 85% of them singletons. The specimen sequenced was CD8+ T cells sorted from blood. The receptors derive from a woman aged 40 to 49 with rheumatoid arthritis. Both conserved end residues are trimmed from each CDR3. A clone size is listed for some rows: how often the clone was seen (once, few, many), or a class if it is expanded.

size: -; J: TRBJ1-1; V: TRBV6-5; CDR3: ASSYFKPLLGTEAF
size: -; J: TRBJ1-1; V: TRBV27; CDR3: ASRAGGTEAF
size: -; J: TRBJ2-7; V: TRBV2; CDR3: ASSLGTSGSRAYEQY
size: -; J: TRBJ2-1; V: TRBV6-5; CDR3: AIQAGGPDNEQF
size: -; J: TRBJ1-5; V: TRBV5-1; CDR3: ASSLVPGDFGNQPQH
size: -; J: TRBJ2-7; V: TRBV11-3; CDR3: ATFSRRRGPVTYEQY
size: -; J: TRBJ2-5; V: TRBV4-1; CDR3: ASSQDSQRGGQETQY
size: -; J: TRBJ2-1; V: TRBV19; CDR3: ASSITSGAINEQF
size: -; J: TRBJ2-5; V: TRBV11-2; CDR3: ASSLGPSGGQETQY
size: -; J: TRBJ2-7; V: TRBV5-1; CDR3: ASSFIQGASTREQY
size: -; J: TRBJ1-3; V: TRBV5-1; CDR3: ASSLAGTGSDTIY
size: -; J: TRBJ2-3; V: TRBV28; CDR3: ASSPSLAGVSDTQY
size: -; J: TRBJ1-1; V: TRBV11-2; CDR3: ASSLFLQTVNTEAF
size: -; J: TRBJ2-1; V: TRBV21-1; CDR3: ASSNLEQGFVHQSNEQF
size: -; J: TRBJ2-3; V: TRBV10-2; CDR3: ASSGYTTDTQY
size: -; J: TRBJ2-1; V: TRBV4-2; CDR3: ASSQADSLNEQF
size: -; J: TRBJ1-2; V: TRBV2; CDR3: ASSYDQDRGDYGYT
size: -; J: TRBJ1-4; V: TRBV5-8; CDR3: ASSWGQGANEKLF
size: -; J: TRBJ1-2; V: TRBV7-9; CDR3: ASSSGLGRT
size: -; J: TRBJ1-5; V: TRBV21-1; CDR3: ASSKMIRQGMDQPQH
size: -; J: TRBJ2-1; V: TRBV5-1; CDR3: ASSSPTSGGPSSDNEQF
size: -; J: TRBJ1-4; V: TRBV29-1; CDR3: SGRGTENEKLF
size: large; J: TRBJ2-1; V: TRBV7-6; CDR3: ASSPPGAGLSNEQF
size: -; J: TRBJ1-2; V: TRBV27; CDR3: ASSQQGYYGYT
size: -; J: TRBJ2-1; V: TRBV19; CDR3: ASGTSGIYNEQF
size: -; J: TRBJ2-1; V: TRBV29-1; CDR3: SPTHPGDIYNEQF
size: -; J: TRBJ2-1; V: TRBV14; CDR3: ASSPPAGFFGVYEQF
size: -; J: TRBJ1-6; V: TRBV19; CDR3: ASSPTQRIYNSPLH
size: -; J: TRBJ1-6; V: TRBV2; CDR3: ASSEAGSYNSPLH
size: -; J: TRBJ2-3; V: TRBV7-6; CDR3: ASSLLLAGGYVNTDTQY
size: -; J: TRBJ2-7; V: TRBV2; CDR3: ASLGASGTGGLEQY
size: -; J: TRBJ1-1; V: TRBV7-9; CDR3: ASSAQGTEAF
size: -; J: TRBJ2-5; V: TRBV30; CDR3: AHDRGEGETQY
size: -; J: TRBJ1-2; V: TRBV6-1; CDR3: ASSEAGLDFYGYT
size: -; J: TRBJ1-2; V: TRBV19; CDR3: ASSIGEGDGYT
size: -; J: TRBJ1-4; V: TRBV7-9; CDR3: ASSHSGSNEKLF
size: few; J: TRBJ2-7; V: TRBV4-2; CDR3: ASSQVSGTTTYEQY
size: once; J: TRBJ2-7; V: TRBV7-9; CDR3: ASSTGSYEQY
size: -; J: TRBJ2-1; V: TRBV5-4; CDR3: ASSLGASGGPYNEQF
size: -; J: TRBJ1-2; V: TRBV9; CDR3: ASTPTLGDRYGYT
size: -; J: TRBJ2-7; V: TRBV7-9; CDR3: ASTQSYEQY